These T cell receptor beta chains were read from a single sample in a study of T cell responses to AZD1222 COVID-19 vaccine. Assay used: immunoSEQ multiplex PCR; TCRdb lists only in-frame clones, some missing. This repertoire shows some 200,000 clones, 85% to 95% found once; its top ten account for about 1%. Sequenced here: peripheral blood, sampled on day 0 of MenACWY control vaccination. The receptors shown here come from an adult in good health. CDR3s include the opening cysteine and the closing phenylalanine or tryptophan. A D gene is named only where the DNA matches it firmly. Size values are once, few and many counts, or a class for expanded clones, and some rows have none.

size	D	V	J	CDR3	DNA
.	.	TRBV7-2	TRBJ1-2	CASSLGDGYTF	TGTGCCAGCAGCTTAGGGGATGGCTACACCTTC
.	TRBD1	TRBV7-7	TRBJ2-5	CASSLGTASQETQYF	TGTGCCAGCAGCCTTGGGACAGCTAGTCAAGAGACCCAGTACTTC
.	.	TRBV25-1	TRBJ1-2	CASSGLGRLHNGYTF	TGTGCCAGCAGTGGCTTGGGGCGGTTACACAATGGCTACACCTTC
once	TRBD1	TRBV5-1	TRBJ2-1	CASSLRGPANEQFF	TGCGCCAGCAGCCTTAGGGGGCCCGCGAATGAGCAGTTCTTC
.	.	TRBV29-1	TRBJ1-1	CSVELGRGTEAFF	TGCAGCGTTGAATTGGGGCGGGGCACTGAAGCTTTCTTT
once	TRBD1	TRBV18	TRBJ2-1	CASSRAGTGGYNEQFF	TGTGCCAGCTCTCGGGCCGGGACAGGGGGCTACAATGAGCAGTTCTTC
.	TRBD1	TRBV6-2/TRBV6-3	TRBJ2-7	CASSKGQGNPYEQYF	TGTGCCAGCAGTAAGGGACAGGGTAACCCCTACGAGCAGTACTTC
.	.	TRBV7-9	TRBJ1-2	CASSSETGNNNYGYTF	TGTGCCAGCAGCTCCGAAACAGGGAATAATAACTATGGCTACACCTTC
few	TRBD2	TRBV10-2	TRBJ2-3	CATIGTSGGTDTQYF	TGCGCCACCATCGGGACTAGCGGGGGCACAGATACGCAGTATTTT
.	TRBD1	TRBV19	TRBJ2-5	CASSPYERTGQETQYF	TGTGCCAGTAGCCCCTATGAGAGGACAGGACAAGAGACCCAGTACTTC
once	.	TRBV4-2	TRBJ2-3	CASSQDQGNTQYF	TGTGCCAGCAGCCAAGATCAGGGAAATACGCAGTATTTT
.	TRBD1	TRBV30	TRBJ1-2	CAVSTGLNGYTF	TGTGCTGTATCGACAGGGCTTAATGGCTACACCTTC
once	.	TRBV6-2/TRBV6-3	TRBJ2-2	CASSYRESGELFF	TGTGCCAGCAGTTACAGGGAGTCCGGGGAGCTGTTTTTT
.	.	TRBV2	TRBJ2-1	CASSENEAGNRFF	TGTGCCAGCAGTGAAAATGAGGCCGGGAACCGGTTCTTC
.	.	TRBV9	TRBJ2-5	CASSVAVGRETQYF	TGTGCCAGCAGCGTAGCGGTGGGGCGAGAGACCCAGTACTTC
.	TRBD2	TRBV19	TRBJ2-3	CASSWSGGAPSTDTQYF	TGTGCCAGTAGTTGGAGCGGGGGGGCCCCTAGCACAGATACGCAGTATTTT
.	.	TRBV7-9	TRBJ2-7	CASSQTRDTNYEQYF	TGTGCCAGCAGCCAAACCCGGGACACCAACTACGAGCAGTACTTC
few	.	TRBV5-5	TRBJ1-6	CASSLGQGGNSPLHF	TGTGCCAGCAGCTTGGGGCAGGGCGGCAATTCACCCCTCCACTTT
.	TRBD2	TRBV18	TRBJ2-1	CASSQSSGGSYNEQFF	TGTGCCAGCTCCCAATCTAGCGGGGGGTCCTACAATGAGCAGTTCTTC
.	.	TRBV5-6	TRBJ2-7	CASSPTSGAGLYEQYF	TGTGCCAGCAGCCCGACTTCAGGGGCAGGACTCTACGAGCAGTACTTC
.	.	TRBV15	TRBJ1-2	CATSSLPSNGYTF	TGTGCCACCAGCAGCCTGCCTTCCAATGGCTACACCTTC
once	TRBD1	TRBV5-4	TRBJ2-3	CASSLTSGGTSTDTQYF	TGTGCCAGCAGCTTAACCTCAGGGGGCACTAGCACAGATACGCAGTATTTT
.	.	TRBV5-1	TRBJ1-5	CASSLQGWQPQHF	TGCGCCAGCAGCTTGCAGGGGTGGCAGCCCCAGCATTTT
.	.	TRBV12-3/TRBV12-4	TRBJ1-1	CASSYRMNTEAFF	TGTGCCAGCAGTTACAGAATGAACACTGAAGCTTTCTTT
.	.	TRBV16	TRBJ1-4	CASSPIRGTNEKLFF	TGTGCCAGCAGCCCTATCCGAGGGACTAATGAAAAACTGTTTTTT
.	.	TRBV9	TRBJ1-2	CASSVAIGQNYGYTF	TGTGCCAGCAGCGTAGCCATTGGACAGAACTATGGCTACACCTTC
.	TRBD2	TRBV5-1	TRBJ2-1	CASSFRGDYNEQFF	TGCGCCAGCAGCTTCCGGGGGGACTACAATGAGCAGTTCTTC
.	.	TRBV7-6	TRBJ1-1	CASSLGANTEAFF	TGTGCCAGCAGCTTAGGGGCGAACACTGAAGCTTTCTTT
.	TRBD1	TRBV6-5	TRBJ2-5	CASSYSAGGSYGTQYF	TGTGCCAGCAGTTACTCCGCAGGGGGATCCTATGGGACCCAGTACTTC
.	.	TRBV12-1	TRBJ2-6	CASRMVVAAPSGANVLTF	TGTGCCAGCAGAATGGTGGTAGCGGCGCCCTCTGGGGCCAACGTCCTGACTTTC
.	.	TRBV7-2	TRBJ1-6	CASSPQVENSPLHF	TGTGCCAGCAGCCCCCAGGTAGAAAATTCACCCCTCCACTTT
.	.	TRBV6-6	TRBJ1-4	CASSSPGSRYEKLFF	TGTGCCAGCAGTTCTCCAGGGAGTCGATACGAAAAACTGTTTTTT
.	.	TRBV6-1	TRBJ1-1	CASSEAKGGTEAFF	TGTGCCAGCAGTGAAGCGAAGGGGGGCACTGAAGCTTTCTTT
.	.	TRBV12-3/TRBV12-4	TRBJ1-3	CASSFIGNTIYF	TGTGCCAGCAGTTTCATCGGAAACACCATATATTTT